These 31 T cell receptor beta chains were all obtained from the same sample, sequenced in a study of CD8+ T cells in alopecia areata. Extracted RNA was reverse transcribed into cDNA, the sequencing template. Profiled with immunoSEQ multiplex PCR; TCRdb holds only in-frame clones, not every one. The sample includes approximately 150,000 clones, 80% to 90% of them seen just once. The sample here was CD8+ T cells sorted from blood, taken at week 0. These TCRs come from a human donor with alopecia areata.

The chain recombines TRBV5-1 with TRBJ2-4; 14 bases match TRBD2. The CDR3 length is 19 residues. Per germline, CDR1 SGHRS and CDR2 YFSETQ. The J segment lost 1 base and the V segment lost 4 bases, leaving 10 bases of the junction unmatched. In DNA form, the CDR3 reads TGCGCCAGCAGCCCTAGACTAGCGGGAGGGCCGGTGGCCAAAAACATTCAGTACTTC. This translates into CASSPRLAGGPVAKNIQYF. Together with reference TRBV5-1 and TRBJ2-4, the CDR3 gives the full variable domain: KAGVTQTPRYLIKTRGQQVTLSCSPISGHRSVSWYQQTPGQGLQFLFEYFSETQRNKGNFPGRFSGRQFSNSRSEMNVSTLELGDSALYLCASSPRLAGGPVAKNIQYFGAGTRLSVL.

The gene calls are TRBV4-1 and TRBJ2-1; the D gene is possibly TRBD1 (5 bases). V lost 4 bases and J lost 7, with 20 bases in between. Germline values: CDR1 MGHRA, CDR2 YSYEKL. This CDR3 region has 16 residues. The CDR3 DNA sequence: TGCGCCAGCAGCCCCCGACAGTTGGGCGGATCAAATGAGCAGTTCTTC. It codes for CASSPRQLGGSNEQFF.

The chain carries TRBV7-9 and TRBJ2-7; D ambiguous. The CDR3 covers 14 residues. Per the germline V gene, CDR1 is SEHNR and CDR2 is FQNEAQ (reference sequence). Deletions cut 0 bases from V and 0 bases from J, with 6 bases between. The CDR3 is CASSLASSSYEQYF. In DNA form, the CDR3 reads TGTGCCAGCAGCTTAGCGTCGAGCTCCTACGAGCAGTACTTC.

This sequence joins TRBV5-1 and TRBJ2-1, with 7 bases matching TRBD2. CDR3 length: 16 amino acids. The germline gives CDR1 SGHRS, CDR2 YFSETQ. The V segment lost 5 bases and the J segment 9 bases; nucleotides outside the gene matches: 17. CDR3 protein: CASRRTRDYRGSEQFF. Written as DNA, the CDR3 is TGCGCCAGCAGGAGGACCCGGGACTACCGCGGTAGTGAGCAGTTCTTC.

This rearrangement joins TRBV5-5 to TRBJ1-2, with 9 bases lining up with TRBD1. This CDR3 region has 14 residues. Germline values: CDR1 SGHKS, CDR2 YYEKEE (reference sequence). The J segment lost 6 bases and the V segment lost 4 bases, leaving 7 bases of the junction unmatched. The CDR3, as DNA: TGTGCCAGCAGCCTTGGACAGGGGATGGATGGCTACACCTTC. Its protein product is CASSLGQGMDGYTF.

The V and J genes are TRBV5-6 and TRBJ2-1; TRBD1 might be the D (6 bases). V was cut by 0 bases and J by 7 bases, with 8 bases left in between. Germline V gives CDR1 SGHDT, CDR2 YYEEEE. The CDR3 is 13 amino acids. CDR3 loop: CASSLGGPNEQFF. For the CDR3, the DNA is TGTGCCAGCAGCTTGGGGGGGCCGAATGAGCAGTTCTTC.

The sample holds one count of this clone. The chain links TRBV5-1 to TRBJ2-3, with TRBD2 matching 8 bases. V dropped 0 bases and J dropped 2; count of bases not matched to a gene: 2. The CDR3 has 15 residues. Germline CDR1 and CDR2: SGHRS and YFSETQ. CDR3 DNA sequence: TGCGCCAGCAGCTTGGAAGCGGGAGACACAGATACGCAGTATTTT. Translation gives CASSLEAGDTDTQYF. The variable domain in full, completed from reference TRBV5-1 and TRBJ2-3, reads KAGVTQTPRYLIKTRGQQVTLSCSPISGHRSVSWYQQTPGQGLQFLFEYFSETQRNKGNFPGRFSGRQFSNSRSEMNVSTLELGDSALYLCASSLEAGDTDTQYFGPGTRLTVL.

This chain's CDR3 is CASSQDTGNTEAFF. CDR3 in DNA: TGCGCCAGCAGCCAAGACACAGGGAACACTGAAGCTTTCTTT. The gene calls are TRBV4-1 and TRBJ1-1; D is possibly TRBD1 (5 bases). Germline CDR1 and CDR2: MGHRA and YSYEKL. CDR3 size: 14 residues. The V end lost 0 bases, the J end lost 1 base, and 6 bases lay between the germline ends.

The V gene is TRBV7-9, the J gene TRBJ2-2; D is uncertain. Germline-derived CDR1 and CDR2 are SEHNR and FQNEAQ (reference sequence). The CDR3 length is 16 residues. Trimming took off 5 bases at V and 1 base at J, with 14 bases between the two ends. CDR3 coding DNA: TGTGCCAGCAGCCCATCCATCTCCAGGAACACCGGGGAGCTGTTTTTT. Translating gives CASSPSISRNTGELFF.

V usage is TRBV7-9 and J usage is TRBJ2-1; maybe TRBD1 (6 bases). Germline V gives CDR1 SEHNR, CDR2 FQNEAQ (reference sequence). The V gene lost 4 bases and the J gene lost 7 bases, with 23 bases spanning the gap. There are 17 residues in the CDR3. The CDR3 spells CASSSPNRVTLGNEQFF. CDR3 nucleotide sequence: TGTGCCAGCAGCTCACCAAACAGGGTGACCCTCGGGAATGAGCAGTTCTTC.

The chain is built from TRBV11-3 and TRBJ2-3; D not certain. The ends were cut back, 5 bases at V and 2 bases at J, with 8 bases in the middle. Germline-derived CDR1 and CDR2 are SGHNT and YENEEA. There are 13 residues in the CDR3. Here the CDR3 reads CASSPHITDTQYF. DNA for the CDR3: TGTGCCAGCAGCCCCCACATCACAGATACGCAGTATTTT.

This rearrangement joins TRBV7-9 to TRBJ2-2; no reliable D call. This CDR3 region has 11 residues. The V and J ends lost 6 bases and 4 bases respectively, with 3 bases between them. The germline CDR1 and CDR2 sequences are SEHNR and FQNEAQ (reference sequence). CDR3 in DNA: TGTGCCAGCAGGTCCACCGGGGAGCTGTTTTTT. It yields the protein CASRSTGELFF.

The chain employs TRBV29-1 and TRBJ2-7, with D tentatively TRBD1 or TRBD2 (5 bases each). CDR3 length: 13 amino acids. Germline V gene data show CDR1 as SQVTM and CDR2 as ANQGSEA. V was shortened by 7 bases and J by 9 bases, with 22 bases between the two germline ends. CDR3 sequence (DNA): TGCAGCGCTGCCGGGACCTCCCTAGACGGGCAGTACTTC. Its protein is CSAAGTSLDGQYF.

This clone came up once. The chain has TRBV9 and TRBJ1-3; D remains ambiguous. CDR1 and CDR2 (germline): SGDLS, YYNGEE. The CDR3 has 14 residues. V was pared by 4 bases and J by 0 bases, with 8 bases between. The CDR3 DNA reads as TGTGCCAGCAGCCCTCAGAACTCTGGAAACACCATATATTTT. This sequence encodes CASSPQNSGNTIYF.

CDR3: CASSYSVARRDSPLHF. The CDR3, as DNA: TGTGCCAGCAGTTACAGCGTTGCACGACGCGATTCACCCCTCCACTTT. The J gene is TRBJ1-6, the V gene TRBV6-6; D is ambiguous. Germline CDR1 MNHNY, CDR2 SVGAGI (reference sequence). This CDR3 contains 16 residues. V shed 2 bases and J shed 8 bases, with 16 bases lying between them.

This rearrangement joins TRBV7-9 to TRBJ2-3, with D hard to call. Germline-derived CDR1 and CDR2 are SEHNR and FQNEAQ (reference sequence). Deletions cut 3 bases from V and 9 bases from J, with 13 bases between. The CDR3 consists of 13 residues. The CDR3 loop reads CASSLGAPNTQYF. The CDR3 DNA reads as TGTGCCAGCAGCTTGGGCGCTCCGAACACGCAGTATTTT.

As DNA, the CDR3 is TGTGCCAGCACCCTGGGGGCGACAGGGTGGAGGACCGGGGAGCTGTTTTTT. This translates into CASTLGATGWRTGELFF. The chain carries TRBV5-6 and TRBJ2-2; 7 bases agree with TRBD1. The trim removed 6 bases at V and 5 bases at J, leaving 16 bases unmatched. The germline V gene encodes CDR1 SGHDT and CDR2 YYEEEE. The CDR3 consists of 17 residues. Using reference TRBV5-6 and TRBJ2-2 for the parts outside the CDR3, the full variable domain is DAGVTQSPTHLIKTRGQQVTLRCSPKSGHDTVSWYQQALGQGPQFIFQYYEEEERQRGNFPDRFSGHQFPNYSSELNVNALLLGDSALYLCASTLGATGWRTGELFFGEGSRLTVL.

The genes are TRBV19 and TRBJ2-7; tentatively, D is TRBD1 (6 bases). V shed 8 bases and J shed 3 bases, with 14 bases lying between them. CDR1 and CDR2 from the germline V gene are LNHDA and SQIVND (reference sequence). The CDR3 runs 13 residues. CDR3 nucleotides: TGTGCCAGTGGGCAGGGGTTCAACTACGAGCAGTACTTC. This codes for CASGQGFNYEQYF.

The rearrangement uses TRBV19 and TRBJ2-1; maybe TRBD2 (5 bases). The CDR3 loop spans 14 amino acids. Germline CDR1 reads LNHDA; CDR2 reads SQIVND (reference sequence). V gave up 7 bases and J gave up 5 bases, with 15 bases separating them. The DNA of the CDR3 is TGTGCCAGTAAAAATGCGGGCAGCAACAATGAGCAGTTCTTC. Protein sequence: CASKNAGSNNEQFF.

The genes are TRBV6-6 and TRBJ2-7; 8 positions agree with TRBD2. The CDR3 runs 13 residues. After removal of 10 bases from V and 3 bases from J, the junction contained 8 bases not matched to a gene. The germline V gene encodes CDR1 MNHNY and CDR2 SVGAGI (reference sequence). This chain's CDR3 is CAITGTSHYEQYF. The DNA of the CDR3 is TGTGCCATCACAGGGACTAGTCACTACGAGCAGTACTTC.

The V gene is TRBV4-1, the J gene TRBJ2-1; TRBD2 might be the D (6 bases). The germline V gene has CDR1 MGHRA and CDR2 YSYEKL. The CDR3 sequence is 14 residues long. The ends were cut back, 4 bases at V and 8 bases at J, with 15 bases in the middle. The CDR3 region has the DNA TGCGCCAGCAGCCCGACCCGCACTAGCTATGAGCAGTTCTTC. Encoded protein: CASSPTRTSYEQFF.

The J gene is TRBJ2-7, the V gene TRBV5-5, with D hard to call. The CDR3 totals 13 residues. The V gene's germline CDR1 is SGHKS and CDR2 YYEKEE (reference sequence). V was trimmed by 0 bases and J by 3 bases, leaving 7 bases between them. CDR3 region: CASSLDPSYEQYF. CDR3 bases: TGTGCCAGCAGCTTGGACCCCAGCTACGAGCAGTACTTC.

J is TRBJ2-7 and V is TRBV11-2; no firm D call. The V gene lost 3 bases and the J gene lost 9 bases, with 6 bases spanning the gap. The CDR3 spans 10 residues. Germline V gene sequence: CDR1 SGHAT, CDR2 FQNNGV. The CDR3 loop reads CASSFESQYF. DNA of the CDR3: TGTGCCAGCAGCTTTGAATCGCAGTACTTC.

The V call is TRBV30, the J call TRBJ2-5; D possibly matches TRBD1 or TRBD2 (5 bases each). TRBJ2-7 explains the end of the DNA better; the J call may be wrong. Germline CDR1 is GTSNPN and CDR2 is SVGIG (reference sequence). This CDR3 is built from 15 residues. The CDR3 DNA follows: TGTGCCTGGACACGTGAGGGGCGGCGGACCTACGAGCAGTACTTC. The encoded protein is CAWTREGRRTYEQYF.

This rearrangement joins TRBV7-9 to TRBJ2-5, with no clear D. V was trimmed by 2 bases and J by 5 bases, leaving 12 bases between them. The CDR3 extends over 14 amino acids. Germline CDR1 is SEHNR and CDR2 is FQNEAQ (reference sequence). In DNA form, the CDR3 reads TGTGCCAGCAGCTTAAACCCCGACGTGGAGACCCAGTACTTC. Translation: CASSLNPDVETQYF.

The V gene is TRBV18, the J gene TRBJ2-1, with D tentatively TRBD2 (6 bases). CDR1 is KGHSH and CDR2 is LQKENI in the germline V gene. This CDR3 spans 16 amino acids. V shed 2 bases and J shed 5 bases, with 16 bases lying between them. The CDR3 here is CASSPSRDGLNNEQFF. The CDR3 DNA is TGTGCCAGCTCACCAAGCCGGGACGGACTAAACAATGAGCAGTTCTTC.

The CDR3 loop reads CASSGTQGAPYGYTF. The CDR3 DNA follows: TGTGCCAGCAGTGGAACGCAGGGGGCTCCGTATGGCTACACCTTC. The V call is TRBV2, the J call TRBJ1-2; 8 nucleotides line up with TRBD1. Germline CDR1 is SNHLY and CDR2 is FYNNEI. The junction had 9 bases not matched to a gene; V was cut back by 4 bases and J by 5 bases. This CDR3 spans 15 amino acids.

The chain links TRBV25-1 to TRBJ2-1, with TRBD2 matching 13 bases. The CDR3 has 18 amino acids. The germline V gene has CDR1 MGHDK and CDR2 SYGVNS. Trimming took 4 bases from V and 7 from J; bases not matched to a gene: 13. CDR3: CASSVRPGTSGKGNEQFF. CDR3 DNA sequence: TGTGCCAGCAGTGTCCGCCCTGGGACTAGCGGGAAGGGGAATGAGCAGTTCTTC. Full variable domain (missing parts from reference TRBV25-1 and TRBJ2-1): EADIYQTPRYLVIGTGKKITLECSQTMGHDKMYWYQQDPGMELHLIHYSYGVNSTEKGDLSSESTVSRIRTEHFPLTLESARPSHTSQYLCASSVRPGTSGKGNEQFFGPGTRLTVL.

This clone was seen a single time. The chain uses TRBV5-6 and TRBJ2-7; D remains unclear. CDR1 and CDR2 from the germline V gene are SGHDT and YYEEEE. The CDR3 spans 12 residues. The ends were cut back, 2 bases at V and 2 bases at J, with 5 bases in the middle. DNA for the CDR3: TGTGCCAGCAGCTTCGGAGCCTACGAGCAGTACTTC. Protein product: CASSFGAYEQYF.

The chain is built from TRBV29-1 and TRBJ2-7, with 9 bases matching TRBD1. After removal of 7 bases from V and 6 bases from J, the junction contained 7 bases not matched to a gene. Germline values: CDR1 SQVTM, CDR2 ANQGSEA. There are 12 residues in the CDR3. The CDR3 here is CSAGTGRPEQYF. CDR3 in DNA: TGCAGCGCCGGGACAGGGAGGCCCGAGCAGTACTTC.

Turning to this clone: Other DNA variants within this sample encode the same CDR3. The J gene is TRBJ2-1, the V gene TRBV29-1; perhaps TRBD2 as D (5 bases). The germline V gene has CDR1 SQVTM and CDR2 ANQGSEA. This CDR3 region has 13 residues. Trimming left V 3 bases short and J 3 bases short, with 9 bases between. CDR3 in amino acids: CSVDGGSYNEQFF. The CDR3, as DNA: TGCAGCGTTGATGGAGGAAGCTACAATGAGCAGTTCTTC.